Below are 27 T cell receptor beta chains sequenced from a single sample in a study of control samples from healthy donors and cancer patients. TCRdb keeps only in-frame clones here, not all; method: immunoSEQ multiplex PCR. The repertoire holds approximately 81,000 clones, approximately 94% seen once, with around 5% in the top ten. The sequenced sample consisted of blood. The receptors were gathered from a woman between 18 and 30 years old in good health.

The chain recombines TRBV11-1 with TRBJ1-2; D is undetermined. Trimming left V 5 bases short and J 0 bases short, with 4 bases between. The CDR3 runs 12 residues. Germline V gene lookup returns CDR1 SGHAT and CDR2 FQDESV (reference sequence). CDR3 nucleotides: TGTGCCAGCAGCCTGTCTAACTATGGCTACACCTTC. Translated: CASSLSNYGYTF.

CDR3 amino acids: CATSRGSGGRTEAFF. CDR3 DNA: TGTGCCACCAGCAGGGGGAGCGGGGGAAGAACTGAAGCTTTCTTT. V and J are TRBV15 and TRBJ1-1, with a possible D match to TRBD1 (5 bases). This CDR3 is built from 15 residues. Germline CDR1 LNHNV, CDR2 YYDKDF (reference sequence). Trimming removed 3 bases at V and 5 bases at J, with 16 bases between.

The chain joins TRBV5-1 to TRBJ2-5; D might be TRBD1 (5 bases). Trimming left V 3 bases short and J 5 bases short, with 8 bases between. This CDR3 spans 12 amino acids. The germline gives CDR1 SGHRS, CDR2 YFSETQ. This CDR3 reads CASSSGWETQYF. Written as DNA, the CDR3 is TGCGCCAGCAGCTCAGGGTGGGAGACCCAGTACTTC.

The CDR3 nucleotides read TGTGCCACAACCCGGGACGGACCTAATGAAAAACTGTTTTTT. Residues: CATTRDGPNEKLFF. The rearrangement joins TRBV10-3 to TRBJ1-4, with a tentative D call TRBD1 (5 bases). This CDR3 comprises 14 residues. Trimming took off 10 bases at V and 3 bases at J, with 15 bases between the two ends. Germline CDR1 reads ENHRY; CDR2 reads SYGVKD.

V usage is TRBV7-2 and J usage is TRBJ2-7; 8 bases agree with TRBD1. The germline V gene has CDR1 SGHTA and CDR2 FQGNSA. Trimming removed 3 bases from V and 3 bases from J; junction bases left unmatched: 4. The CDR3 extends over 14 amino acids. CDR3 sequence: CASSLTGDRYEQYF. Written as DNA, the CDR3 is TGTGCCAGCAGCTTGACAGGGGATCGCTACGAGCAGTACTTC.

This chain uses TRBV7-3 with TRBJ2-2; a possible D gene is TRBD1 (5 bases). The CDR3 sequence is 14 residues long. Trimming removed 5 bases from V and 3 bases from J, with 10 bases in between. The V gene's germline CDR1 is SGHTA and CDR2 FQGTGA. The CDR3 DNA is TGTGCCAGCAGCGCAGGGTCTTACACCGGGGAGCTGTTTTTT. It encodes CASSAGSYTGELFF.

The chain is built from TRBV7-8 and TRBJ1-4; D uncertain. Germline CDR1 and CDR2: SGHVS and FQNEAQ. This CDR3 comprises 16 residues. V gave up 3 bases and J gave up 0 bases, with 11 bases separating them. The DNA of the CDR3 is TGTGCCAGCAGCTTTTTCGCTACGGCAACTAATGAAAAACTGTTTTTT. It specifies CASSFFATATNEKLFF.

The genes are TRBV6-5 and TRBJ1-2; D is ambiguous. Germline lookup yields CDR1 MNHEY and CDR2 SVGAGI. CDR3 size: 13 residues. The germline V and J ends were trimmed by 0 bases and 8 bases, with 10 bases remaining between them. The CDR3 coding sequence is TGTGCCAGCAGTTACTCGTACAGCACCGGCTACACCTTC. Its protein product is CASSYSYSTGYTF.

The chain links TRBV2 to TRBJ1-1, with D unclear. V lost 7 bases, J lost 1 base, and 10 bases lay in between. The CDR3 is 13 residues long. CDR1 and CDR2 from the germline V gene are SNHLY and FYNNEI. The DNA of the CDR3 is TGTGCCAGCACGAGACAACCGAACACTGAAGCTTTCTTT. This codes for CASTRQPNTEAFF.

V is TRBV7-9 and J is TRBJ1-1; no firm D call. From germline, CDR1 is SEHNR and CDR2 FQNEAQ (reference sequence). The CDR3 sequence is 12 residues long. The V end lost 11 bases, the J end lost 1 base, and 11 bases lay between the germline ends. CDR3 amino acids: CAPGLSNTEAFF. The CDR3 bases are TGTGCCCCAGGTTTGTCGAACACTGAAGCTTTCTTT.

The chain uses TRBV11-2 and TRBJ1-2; D is possibly TRBD1 (5 bases). This CDR3 has 14 amino acids. Germline V gene lookup returns CDR1 SGHAT and CDR2 FQNNGV. Trimming left V 5 bases short and J 4 bases short, with 14 bases between. CDR3 DNA: TGTGCCAGCAGCCGGAAGGGACGTTCCTATGGCTACACCTTC. It yields the protein CASSRKGRSYGYTF.

V is TRBV6-2 or TRBV6-3 and J is TRBJ2-5; 7 nucleotides align to TRBD1. The V gene's germline CDR1 is MNHEY and CDR2 SVGEGT. J gave up 3 bases and V 1 base, and 2 bases lay outside the gene matches. The CDR3 is made up of 14 amino acids. The chain's CDR3 is CASSYFTGEETQYF. The CDR3 nucleotides read TGTGCCAGCAGTTACTTCACAGGGGAAGAGACCCAGTACTTC.

The chain recombines TRBV15 with TRBJ2-1, with 9 positions matching TRBD1. Germline V gene sequence: CDR1 LNHNV, CDR2 YYDKDF (reference sequence). The J segment lost 9 bases and the V segment lost 4 bases, leaving 7 bases of the junction unmatched. CDR3 length equals 14 residues. Here the CDR3 reads CATSIRQGEGEQFF. The CDR3 nucleotides read TGTGCCACCAGCATTAGACAGGGGGAGGGTGAGCAGTTCTTC.

This clone was counted a single time. The V and J genes are TRBV18 and TRBJ1-2; D is possibly TRBD1 (5 bases). Germline CDR1 reads KGHSH; CDR2 reads LQKENI. CDR3 size: 13 residues. V shed 2 bases and J shed 4 bases, with 8 bases lying between them. CDR3 DNA: TGTGCCAGCTCACCAGGGGCAACCTATGGCTACACCTTC. This codes for CASSPGATYGYTF. Together with reference TRBV18 and TRBJ1-2, the CDR3 gives the full variable domain: NAGVMQNPRHLVRRRGQEARLRCSPMKGHSHVYWYRQLPEEGLKFMVYLQKENIIDESGMPKERFSAEFPKEGPSILRIQQVVRGDSAAYFCASSPGATYGYTFGSGTRLTVV.

The genes are TRBV19 and TRBJ1-1; TRBD1 matches at 11 bases. CDR1 is LNHDA, CDR2 SQIVND, per germline (reference sequence). The CDR3 has 12 residues. Losses at the gene ends were 7 bases for V and 11 bases for J; bases not matched to a gene: 6. The CDR3 here is CASKDRGRNAFF. Written as DNA, the CDR3 is TGTGCCAGTAAGGACAGGGGGCGTAATGCTTTCTTT.

The chain recombines TRBV28 with TRBJ2-7, with 7 nucleotides matching TRBD1. V dropped 4 bases and J dropped 0; count of bases not matched to a gene: 6. Germline V CDR1 and CDR2: MDHEN, SYDVKM. The length of the CDR3 is 15 residues. In DNA form, the CDR3 reads TGTGCCAGCAGTTCGGGACAGATGAGCTCCTACGAGCAGTACTTC. Protein: CASSSGQMSSYEQYF.

This chain connects TRBV9 to TRBJ2-1, with D hard to call. CDR3 length: 15 amino acids. Germline CDR1 is SGDLS and CDR2 is YYNGEE. Trimming removed 4 bases from V and 0 bases from J, with 11 bases in between. CDR3 loop: CASSRTVSSYNEQFF. In DNA, the CDR3 is TGTGCCAGCAGCCGAACTGTTAGCTCCTACAATGAGCAGTTCTTC.

The V and J genes are TRBV27 and TRBJ1-1; D not certain. V lost 8 bases and J 8 bases, leaving 21 bases between the germline ends. CDR3 length: 14 residues. The germline V gene has CDR1 MNHEY and CDR2 SMNVEV (reference sequence). The CDR3 spells CASGISRLGPEAFF. Written as DNA, the CDR3 is TGTGCCAGCGGAATCTCCCGATTGGGCCCCGAAGCTTTCTTT.

The rearrangement uses TRBV7-2 and TRBJ2-7, with D possibly being TRBD1 or TRBD2 (5 bases each). Trimming took 2 bases from V and 6 from J, leaving 14 bases between them. The length of the CDR3 is 14 residues. Germline lookup yields CDR1 SGHTA and CDR2 FQGNSA. DNA for the CDR3: TGTGCCAGCAGCTTATTTATGGGGACGGGCGAGCAGTACTTC. This translates into CASSLFMGTGEQYF.

The chain joins TRBV7-9 to TRBJ2-5; the D gene could be TRBD1 or TRBD2 (5 bases each). Germline-derived CDR1 and CDR2 are SEHNR and FQNEAQ (reference sequence). V shed 1 base and J shed 5 bases, with 17 bases lying between them. The CDR3 spans 16 residues. CDR3 loop: CASSLGGSVVSETQYF. The CDR3 nucleotides read TGTGCCAGCAGCTTAGGGGGGTCGGTAGTGAGTGAGACCCAGTACTTC.

V and J are TRBV27 and TRBJ1-4, with D perhaps TRBD1 (5 bases). Germline V lookup: CDR1 MNHEY, CDR2 SMNVEV (reference sequence). This CDR3 spans 18 amino acids. The V gene lost 3 bases and the J gene lost 2 bases, with 19 bases spanning the gap. CDR3 protein: CASSFSPGPLATNEKLFF. CDR3 bases: TGTGCCAGCAGTTTCAGCCCGGGACCGTTAGCTACTAATGAAAAACTGTTTTTT. The full variable domain, its missing parts supplied by reference TRBV27 and TRBJ1-4, is EAQVTQNPRYLITVTGKKLTVTCSQNMNHEYMSWYRQDPGLGLRQIYYSMNVEVTDKGDVPEGYKVSRKEKRNFPLILESPSPNQTSLYFCASSFSPGPLATNEKLFFGSGTQLSVL.

This rearrangement joins TRBV7-2 to TRBJ2-1; TRBD2 is a possible D gene (6 bases). The V and J ends lost 6 bases and 2 bases respectively, with 26 bases between them. The germline V gene has CDR1 SGHTA and CDR2 FQGNSA. There are 19 residues in the CDR3. CDR3 in amino acids: CASRLARRDRIVTYNEQFF. CDR3 bases: TGTGCCAGCAGACTAGCTCGCCGGGACCGGATAGTAACCTACAATGAGCAGTTCTTC.

The V and J genes are TRBV4-2 and TRBJ1-2; 7 bases are a match to TRBD1. J gave up 8 bases and V 2 bases, and 8 bases lay outside the gene matches. Germline V gives CDR1 LGHNA, CDR2 YNFKEQ. This CDR3 spans 14 amino acids. The CDR3 sequence is CASSQPGTESGYTF. The CDR3 DNA is TGTGCCAGCAGCCAACCAGGGACAGAATCCGGCTACACCTTC.

About this clone itself: Compared with germline, one end of the junction differs, possibly owing to a read error. V usage is TRBV28 and J usage is TRBJ2-2; 11 bases are a match to TRBD2. The CDR3 loop spans 18 amino acids. Germline V gene sequence: CDR1 MDHEN, CDR2 SYDVKM. The CDR3 DNA follows: TGTGCCACTACCACTCCTAAACTAGCGGGGGCGAATACCGGGGAGCTGTTTTTT. It is translated as CATTTPKLAGANTGELFF.

The chain recombines TRBV29-1 with TRBJ1-4; 9 bases fit TRBD1. The CDR3 contains 12 residues. J was trimmed by 8 bases and V by 7 bases; bases with no gene match: 5. Germline CDR1 is SQVTM and CDR2 is ANQGSEA. CDR3 DNA sequence: TGCAGCGGAAGGACAGGGGAAGAAAAACTGTTTTTT. Its protein is CSGRTGEEKLFF.

The chain employs TRBV25-1 and TRBJ1-2; 7 bases align to TRBD1. CDR1 and CDR2 (germline): MGHDK, SYGVNS. The V segment lost 4 bases and the J segment 4 bases; nucleotides outside the gene matches: 3. The CDR3 covers 13 residues. For the CDR3, the DNA is TGTGCCAGCAGTGCCGGGACAGTCTATGGCTACACCTTC. As protein: CASSAGTVYGYTF.

This sequence joins TRBV4-1 and TRBJ2-1; 7 bases match TRBD1. Germline loops: CDR1 MGHRA, CDR2 YSYEKL. V was pared by 4 bases and J by 5 bases, with 8 bases of the junction left unmatched. The CDR3 covers 15 residues. The CDR3 nucleotides are TGCGCCAGCAGCCGTCAAGAGGGGGCAAACAATGAGCAGTTCTTC. It translates to CASSRQEGANNEQFF.